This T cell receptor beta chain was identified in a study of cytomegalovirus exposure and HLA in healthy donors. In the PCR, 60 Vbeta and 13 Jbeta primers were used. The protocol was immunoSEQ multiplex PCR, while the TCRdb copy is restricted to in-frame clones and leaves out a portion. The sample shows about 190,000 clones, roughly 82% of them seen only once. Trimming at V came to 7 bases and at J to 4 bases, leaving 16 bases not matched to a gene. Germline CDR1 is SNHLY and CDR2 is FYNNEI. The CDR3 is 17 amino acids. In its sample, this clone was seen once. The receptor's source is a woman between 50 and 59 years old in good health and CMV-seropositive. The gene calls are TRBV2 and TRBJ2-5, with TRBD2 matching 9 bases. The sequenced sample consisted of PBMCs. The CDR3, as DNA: TGTGCCAGCATCCGGGCGGGAGCGGGGGGTTTTTCAGAGACCCAGTACTTC. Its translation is CASIRAGAGGFSETQYF.